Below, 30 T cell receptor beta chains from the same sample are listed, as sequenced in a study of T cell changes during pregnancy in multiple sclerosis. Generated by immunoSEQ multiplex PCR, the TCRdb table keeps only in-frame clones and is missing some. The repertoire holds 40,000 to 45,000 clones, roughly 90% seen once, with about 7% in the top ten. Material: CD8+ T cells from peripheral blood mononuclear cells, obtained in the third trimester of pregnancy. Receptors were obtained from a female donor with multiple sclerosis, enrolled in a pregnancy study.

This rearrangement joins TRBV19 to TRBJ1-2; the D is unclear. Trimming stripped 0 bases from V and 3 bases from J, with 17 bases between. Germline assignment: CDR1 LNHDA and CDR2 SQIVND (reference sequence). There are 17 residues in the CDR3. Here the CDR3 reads CASSIDLSREQYYGYTF. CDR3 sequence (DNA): TGTGCCAGTAGTATAGATCTGTCGAGGGAACAGTACTATGGCTACACCTTC.

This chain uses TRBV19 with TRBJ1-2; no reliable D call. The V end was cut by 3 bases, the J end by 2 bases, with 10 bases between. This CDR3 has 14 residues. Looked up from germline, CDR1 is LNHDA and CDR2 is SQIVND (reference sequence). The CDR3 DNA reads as TGTGCCAGTAGTATTTACCAGGTGAACTATGGCTACACCTTC. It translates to CASSIYQVNYGYTF.

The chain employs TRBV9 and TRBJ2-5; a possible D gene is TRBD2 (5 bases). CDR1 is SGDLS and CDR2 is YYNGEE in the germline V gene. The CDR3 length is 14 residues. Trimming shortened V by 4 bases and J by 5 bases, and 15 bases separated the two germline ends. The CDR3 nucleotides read TGTGCCAGCAGCAAAACGGGGTCCGCGGAGACCCAGTACTTC. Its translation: CASSKTGSAETQYF. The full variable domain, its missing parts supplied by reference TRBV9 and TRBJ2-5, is DSGVTQTPKHLITATGQRVTLRCSPRSGDLSVYWYQQSLDQGLQFLIQYYNGEERAKGNILERFSAQQFPDLHSELNLSSLELGDSALYFCASSKTGSAETQYFGPGTRLLVL.

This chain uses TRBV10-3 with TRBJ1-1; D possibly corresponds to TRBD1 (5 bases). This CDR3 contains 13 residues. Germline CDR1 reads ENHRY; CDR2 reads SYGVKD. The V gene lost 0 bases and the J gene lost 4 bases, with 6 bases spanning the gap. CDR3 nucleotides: TGTGCCATCAGTGAGTCGACAGCCACTGAAGCTTTCTTT. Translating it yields CAISESTATEAFF.

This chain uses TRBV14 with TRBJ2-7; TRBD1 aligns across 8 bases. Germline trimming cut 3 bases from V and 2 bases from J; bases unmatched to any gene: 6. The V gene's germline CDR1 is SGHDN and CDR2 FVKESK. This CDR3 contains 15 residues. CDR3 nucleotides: TGTGCCAGCAGCCATGTGGACAGGGAACCCTACGAGCAGTACTTC. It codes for CASSHVDREPYEQYF.

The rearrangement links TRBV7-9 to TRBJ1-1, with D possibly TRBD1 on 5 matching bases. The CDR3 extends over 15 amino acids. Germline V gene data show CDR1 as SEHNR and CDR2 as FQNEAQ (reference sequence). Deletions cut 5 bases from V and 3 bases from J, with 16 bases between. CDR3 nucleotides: TGTGCCAGCAGCCCCGGGGGGTTGGGGTACACTGAAGCTTTCTTT. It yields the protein CASSPGGLGYTEAFF.

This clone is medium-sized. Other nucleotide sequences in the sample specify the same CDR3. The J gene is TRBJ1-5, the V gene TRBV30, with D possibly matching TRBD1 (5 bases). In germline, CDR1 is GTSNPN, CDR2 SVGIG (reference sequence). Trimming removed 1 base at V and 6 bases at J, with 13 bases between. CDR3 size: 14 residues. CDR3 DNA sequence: TGTGCCTGGAGTGGGACAAATCCCAGTCAGCCCCAGCATTTT. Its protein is CAWSGTNPSQPQHF.

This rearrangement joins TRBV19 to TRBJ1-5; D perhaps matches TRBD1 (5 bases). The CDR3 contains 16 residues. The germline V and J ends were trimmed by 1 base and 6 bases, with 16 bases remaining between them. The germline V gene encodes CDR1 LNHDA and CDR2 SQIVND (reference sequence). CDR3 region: CASSIVGWGSGQPQHF. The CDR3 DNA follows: TGTGCCAGTAGTATAGTTGGCTGGGGCTCTGGTCAGCCCCAGCATTTT.

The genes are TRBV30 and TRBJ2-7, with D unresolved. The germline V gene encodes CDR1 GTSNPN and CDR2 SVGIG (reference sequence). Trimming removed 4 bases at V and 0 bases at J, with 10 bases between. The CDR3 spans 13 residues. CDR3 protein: CAWKKEVSYEQYF. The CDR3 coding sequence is TGTGCCTGGAAGAAAGAGGTCTCCTACGAGCAGTACTTC.

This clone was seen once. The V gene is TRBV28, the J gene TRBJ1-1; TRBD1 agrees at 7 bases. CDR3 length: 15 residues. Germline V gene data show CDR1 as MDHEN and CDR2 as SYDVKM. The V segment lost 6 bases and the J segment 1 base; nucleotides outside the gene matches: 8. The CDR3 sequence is CASSRGDRQNTEAFF. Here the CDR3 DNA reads TGTGCCAGCAGCCGTGGGGACAGACAGAACACTGAAGCTTTCTTT.

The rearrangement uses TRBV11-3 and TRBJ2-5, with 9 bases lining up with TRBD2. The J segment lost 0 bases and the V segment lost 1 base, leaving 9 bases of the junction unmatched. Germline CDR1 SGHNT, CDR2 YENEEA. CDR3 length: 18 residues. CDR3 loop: CASSLVTLAGRHQETQYF. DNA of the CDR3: TGTGCCAGCAGCTTAGTAACTCTAGCGGGGCGACACCAAGAGACCCAGTACTTC.

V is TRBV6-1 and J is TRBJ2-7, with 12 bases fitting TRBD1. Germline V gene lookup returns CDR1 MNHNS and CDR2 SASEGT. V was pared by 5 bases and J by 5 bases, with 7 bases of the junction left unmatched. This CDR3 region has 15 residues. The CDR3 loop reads CASSLSGTGGDEQYF. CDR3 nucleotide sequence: TGTGCCAGCAGTCTATCCGGGACAGGGGGCGACGAGCAGTACTTC.

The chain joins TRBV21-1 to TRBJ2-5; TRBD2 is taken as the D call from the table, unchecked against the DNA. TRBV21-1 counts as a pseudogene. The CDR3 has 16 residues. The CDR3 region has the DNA TGTGCCAGCAGTATTGGAATAGCTACACTTTCTGAGACCCAGTACTTC. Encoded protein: CASSIGIATLSETQYF.

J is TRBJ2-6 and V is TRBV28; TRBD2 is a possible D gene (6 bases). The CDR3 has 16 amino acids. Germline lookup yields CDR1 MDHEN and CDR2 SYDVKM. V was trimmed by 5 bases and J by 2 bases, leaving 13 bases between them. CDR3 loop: CASSMRDLAGANVLTF. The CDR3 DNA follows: TGTGCCAGCAGTATGAGGGACTTAGCTGGGGCCAACGTCCTGACTTTC.

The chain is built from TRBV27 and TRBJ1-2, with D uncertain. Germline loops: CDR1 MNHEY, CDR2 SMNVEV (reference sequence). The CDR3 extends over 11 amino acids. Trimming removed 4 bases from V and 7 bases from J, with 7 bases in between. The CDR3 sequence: CASSSGGGYTF. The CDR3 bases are TGTGCCAGCAGTTCGGGAGGTGGCTACACCTTC.

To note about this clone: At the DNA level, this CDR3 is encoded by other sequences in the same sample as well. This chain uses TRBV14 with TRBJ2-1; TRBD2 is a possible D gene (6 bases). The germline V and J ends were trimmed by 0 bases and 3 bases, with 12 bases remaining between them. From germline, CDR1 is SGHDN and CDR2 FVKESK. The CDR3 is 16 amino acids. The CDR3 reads CASSQETGDSYNEQFF. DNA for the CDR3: TGTGCCAGCAGCCAAGAGACGGGAGATAGCTACAATGAGCAGTTCTTC.

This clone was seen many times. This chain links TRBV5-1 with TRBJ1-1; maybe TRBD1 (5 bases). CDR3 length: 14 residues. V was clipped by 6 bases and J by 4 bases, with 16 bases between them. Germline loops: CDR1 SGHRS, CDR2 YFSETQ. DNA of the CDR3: TGCGCCAGCAACTCCGGCGGGGGAAGCACTGAAGCTTTCTTT. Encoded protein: CASNSGGGSTEAFF.

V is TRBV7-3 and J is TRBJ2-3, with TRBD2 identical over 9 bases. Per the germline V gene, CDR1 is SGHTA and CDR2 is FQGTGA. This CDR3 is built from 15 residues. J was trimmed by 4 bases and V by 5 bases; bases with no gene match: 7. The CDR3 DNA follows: TGTGCCAGCAGCGCAGGACTAGCGATCCCAGATACGCAGTATTTT. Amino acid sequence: CASSAGLAIPDTQYF.

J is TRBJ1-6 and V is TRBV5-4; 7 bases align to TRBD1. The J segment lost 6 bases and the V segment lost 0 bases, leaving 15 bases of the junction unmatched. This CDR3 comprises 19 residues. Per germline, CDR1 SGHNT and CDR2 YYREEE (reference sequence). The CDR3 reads CASSLGGKQGSLPNSPLHF. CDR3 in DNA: TGTGCCAGCAGCTTGGGTGGGAAACAGGGGTCCCTACCTAATTCACCCCTCCACTTT.

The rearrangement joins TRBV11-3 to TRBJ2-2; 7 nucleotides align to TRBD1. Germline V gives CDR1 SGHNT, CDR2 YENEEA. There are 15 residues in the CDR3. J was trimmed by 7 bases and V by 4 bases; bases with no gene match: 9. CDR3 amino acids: CASSSKRGRDGELFF. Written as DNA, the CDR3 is TGTGCCAGCAGCTCCAAAAGGGGGCGTGACGGGGAGCTGTTTTTT.

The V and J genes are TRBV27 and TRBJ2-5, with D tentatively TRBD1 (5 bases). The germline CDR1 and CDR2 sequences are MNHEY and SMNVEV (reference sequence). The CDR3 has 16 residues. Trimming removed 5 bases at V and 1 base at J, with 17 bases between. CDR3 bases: TGTGCCAGCAGTCGTGACAGAGAAGGAATCCAAGAGACCCAGTACTTC. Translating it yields CASSRDREGIQETQYF.

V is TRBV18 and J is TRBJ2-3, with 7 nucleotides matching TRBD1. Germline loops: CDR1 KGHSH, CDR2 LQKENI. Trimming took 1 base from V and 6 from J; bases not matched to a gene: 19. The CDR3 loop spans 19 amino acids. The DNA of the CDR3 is TGTGCCAGCTCACCACACAGGATAGGGGGCGGTGCAAGCGAGGATACGCAGTATTTT. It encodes CASSPHRIGGGASEDTQYF.

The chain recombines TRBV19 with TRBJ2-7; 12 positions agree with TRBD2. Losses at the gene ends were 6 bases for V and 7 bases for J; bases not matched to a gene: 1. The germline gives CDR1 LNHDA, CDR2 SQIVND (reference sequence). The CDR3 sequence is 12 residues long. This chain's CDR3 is CASRLAGGEQYF. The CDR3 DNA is TGTGCCAGTAGACTAGCGGGAGGAGAGCAGTACTTC.

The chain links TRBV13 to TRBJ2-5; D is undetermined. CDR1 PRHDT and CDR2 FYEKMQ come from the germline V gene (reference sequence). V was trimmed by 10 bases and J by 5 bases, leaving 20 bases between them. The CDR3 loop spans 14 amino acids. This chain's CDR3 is CATEFLLSGETQYF. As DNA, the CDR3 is TGTGCCACCGAGTTTCTACTATCTGGGGAGACCCAGTACTTC.

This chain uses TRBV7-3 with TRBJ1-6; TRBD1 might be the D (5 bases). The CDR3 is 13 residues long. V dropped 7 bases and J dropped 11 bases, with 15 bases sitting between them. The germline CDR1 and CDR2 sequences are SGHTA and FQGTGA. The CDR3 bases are TGTGCCAGCACTAGCGGAGTGGGGGCACCCCTCCACTTT. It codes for CASTSGVGAPLHF.

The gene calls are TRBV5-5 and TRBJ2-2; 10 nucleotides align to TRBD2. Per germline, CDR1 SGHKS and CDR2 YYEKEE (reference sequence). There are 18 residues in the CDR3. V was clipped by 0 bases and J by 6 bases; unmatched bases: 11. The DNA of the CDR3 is TGTGCCAGCAGCTTGGATCTAGCGGGAGCCACCTACCCCGGGGAGCTGTTTTTT. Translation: CASSLDLAGATYPGELFF.

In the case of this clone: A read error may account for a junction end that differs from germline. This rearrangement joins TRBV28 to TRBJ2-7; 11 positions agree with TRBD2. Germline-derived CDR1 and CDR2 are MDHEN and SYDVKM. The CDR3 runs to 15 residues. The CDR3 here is CASTVAGGPSHEQYF. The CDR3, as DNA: TGTGCCAGCACCGTAGCGGGAGGGCCCTCCCACGAGCAGTACTTC.

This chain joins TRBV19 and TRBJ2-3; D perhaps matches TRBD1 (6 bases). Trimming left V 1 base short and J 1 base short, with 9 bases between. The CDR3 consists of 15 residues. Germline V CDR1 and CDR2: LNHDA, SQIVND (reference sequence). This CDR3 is CASSIAGQRTDTQYF. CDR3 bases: TGTGCCAGTAGTATAGCGGGACAACGCACAGATACGCAGTATTTT.

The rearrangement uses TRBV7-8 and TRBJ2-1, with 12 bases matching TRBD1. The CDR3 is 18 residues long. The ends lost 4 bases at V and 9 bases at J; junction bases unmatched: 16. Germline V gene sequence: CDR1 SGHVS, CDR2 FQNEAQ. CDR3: CASSWIRAGTGGSGEQFF. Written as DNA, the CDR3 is TGTGCCAGCAGCTGGATTAGGGCCGGGACAGGGGGCTCGGGTGAGCAGTTCTTC.

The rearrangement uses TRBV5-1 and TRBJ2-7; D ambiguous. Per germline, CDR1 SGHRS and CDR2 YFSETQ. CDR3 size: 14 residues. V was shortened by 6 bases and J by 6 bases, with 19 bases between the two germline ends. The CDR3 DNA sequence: TGCGCCAGCATAGACTCTCAGCAATTATCCGAGCAGTACTTC. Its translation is CASIDSQQLSEQYF.